These 10 T cell receptor beta chains were all obtained from the same sample, sequenced in a study of response to subunit inactivated influenza vaccine. TCRdb called the RT-PCR reads again in MiXCR, with one record for every CDR3 protein. Altogether hundreds of thousands of distinct CDR3 sequences are present, approximately 7.6% being singletons, with the ten largest covering roughly 13%. Sequencing was performed on PBMCs from blood, taken around 25 months after vaccination. The source is a man aged 50-75 years who received an inactivated influenza vaccine.

The V call is TRBV7-6, the J call TRBJ1-1; D gene unclear. This CDR3 region has 15 residues. Trimming stripped 6 bases from V and 3 bases from J, with 17 bases between. Germline V gene sequence: CDR1 SGHVS, CDR2 FNYEAQ. CDR3 nucleotides: TGTGCCAGCAGTCAATCGCGGTATGGGTACACTGAAGCTTTCTTT. Its translation: CASSQSRYGYTEAFF.

This clonotype was recorded a few times. This sequence joins TRBV19 and TRBJ2-1; unclear D gene. This CDR3 has 16 residues. Per germline, CDR1 LNHDA and CDR2 SQIVND (reference sequence). Trimming took off 0 bases at V and 7 bases at J, with 16 bases between the two ends. The CDR3 DNA reads as TGTGCCAGTAGTATAGATAGCTGGGTACCCGGGAATGAGCAGTTCTTC. Residues: CASSIDSWVPGNEQFF.

This clonotype turned up a few times. The chain is built from TRBV7-9 and TRBJ2-7; 14 bases are a match to TRBD2. Per the germline V gene, CDR1 is SEHNR and CDR2 is FQNEAQ (reference sequence). The CDR3 length is 16 residues. V was clipped by 5 bases and J by 6 bases; unmatched bases: 9. The CDR3 nucleotides are TGTGCCAGCAGCCCGTTATCCGGGACTAGCGGGGGCGAGCAGTACTTC. Encoded protein: CASSPLSGTSGGEQYF.

This clonotype was picked up many times. The rearrangement links TRBV11-2 to TRBJ2-1; D is possibly TRBD2 (6 bases). V lost 0 bases and J 10 bases, leaving 10 bases between the germline ends. The CDR3 covers 13 residues. Germline values: CDR1 SGHAT, CDR2 FQNNGV. The CDR3 sequence is CASSLESRGEQFF. As DNA, the CDR3 is TGTGCCAGCAGCTTAGAGTCACGGGGGGAGCAGTTCTTC.

A few counts support this clonotype. The chain couples TRBV5-1 to TRBJ2-3; TRBD1 aligns across 10 bases. The CDR3 sequence is 17 residues long. Germline trimming cut 3 bases from V and 5 bases from J; bases unmatched to any gene: 12. Germline V gene lookup returns CDR1 SGHRS and CDR2 YFSETQ. DNA of the CDR3: TGCGCCAGCAGCTCCGGGACAGGGGTGCTGCGGGGAGATACGCAGTATTTT. It translates to CASSSGTGVLRGDTQYF.

This clonotype was detected a few times. V usage is TRBV20-1 and J usage is TRBJ2-1, with D possibly being TRBD2 (5 bases). CDR1 and CDR2 from the germline V gene are DFQATT and SNEGSKA (reference sequence). The length of the CDR3 is 15 residues. Trimming left V 3 bases short and J 3 bases short, with 15 bases between. CDR3 sequence (DNA): TGCAGTGCTAGGATTCTCGGGAACCTCTACAATGAGCAGTTCTTC. Translation: CSARILGNLYNEQFF.

The genes are TRBV7-9 and TRBJ2-1; tentative D call: TRBD2 (5 bases). Trimming removed 5 bases at V and 2 bases at J, with 16 bases between. Looked up from germline, CDR1 is SEHNR and CDR2 is FQNEAQ (reference sequence). The CDR3 sequence is 16 residues long. The CDR3 DNA follows: TGTGCCAGCAGCCCTAGTAGCGCAGGACCCTACAATGAGCAGTTCTTC. Its protein product is CASSPSSAGPYNEQFF.

The chain combines TRBV7-9 with TRBJ2-3, with TRBD1 matching 7 bases. The germline V gene encodes CDR1 SEHNR and CDR2 FQNEAQ (reference sequence). V trimming: 0 bases; J trimming: 5 bases; junction bases outside the gene matches: 8. This CDR3 contains 16 residues. CDR3 amino acids: CASSLAPGGVRDTQYF. CDR3 nucleotide sequence: TGTGCCAGCAGCTTAGCGCCAGGGGGAGTGAGAGATACGCAGTATTTT.

At least ten counts were recorded for this clonotype. The genes are TRBV11-2 and TRBJ2-3; maybe TRBD2 (6 bases). This CDR3 is built from 16 residues. The germline gives CDR1 SGHAT, CDR2 FQNNGV. V was clipped by 5 bases and J by 2 bases, with 17 bases between them. The CDR3 spells CASSVPLALLTDTQYF. CDR3 sequence (DNA): TGTGCCAGCAGCGTTCCTCTAGCGCTACTCACAGATACGCAGTATTTT.

This clonotype was observed a handful of times. This chain links TRBV2 with TRBJ2-7; no firm D call. V was shortened by 6 bases and J by 4 bases, with 10 bases between the two germline ends. In germline, CDR1 is SNHLY, CDR2 FYNNEI. The CDR3 is 12 residues long. The CDR3 DNA reads TGTGCCAGCAGCCCTACACTTTACGAGCAGTACTTC. Translated: CASSPTLYEQYF.